This T cell receptor (beta chain) stems from a study of technical replicates of blood from several donors (dated by TCRdb to about 2017). Receptors were amplified or captured by the immunoSEQ multiplex PCR assay. As stored in TCRdb, this immuneACCESS dataset retains in-frame rearrangements with V and J assigned. A fraction of the clones does not appear; measured against another copy, unresolved V genes explain less than half of the discrepancy, and the remainder lacks a known reason. This sample is represented by 75,000 to 100,000 clones; approximately 94% of them were singletons. Together, the top ten hold 0.35% to 0.45% of the sample. The germline V gene (reference sequence) yields SGHNT for CDR1 and YYREEE for CDR2. V lost 3 bases and J lost 7 bases, and the count of bases not matched to a germline gene is 5. From the cysteine up to the phenylalanine, the CDR3 has a length of 14 residues. Kept here is only the CDR3 DNA, which spans 42 bases and is read in frame from base 1.

A word on this clone: The antigen this receptor binds is unknown. No base-level quality is on record; no much larger clone is a single base apart.

The sample taken for sequencing was T cells isolated from PBMCs. The sequence links TRBV5-4 to TRBJ1-1; 11 of the junction bases match TRBD1. The clonotype comes from a human donor in good health. The CDR3 loop reads CASSSTDRGLEAFF. The nucleotide sequence reads TGTGCCAGCAGCTCGACGGACAGGGGGCTTGAAGCTTTCTTT.